These T cell receptor beta chains were read from a single sample in a study of blood T cell repertoires in COVID-19. Generated by immunoSEQ multiplex PCR, the TCRdb table keeps only in-frame clones and is missing some. Among about 150,000 clones listed, 80% to 85% were seen once. Sequencing used PBMCs or T cells enriched from blood (not recorded which). These receptors originate from a man aged 65-85 years who had been exposed to COVID-19. Both conserved end residues are trimmed from each CDR3. Each record gives: CDR3 length, V gene, CDR3 protein.

len: 11; v_gene: TRBV9; CDR3aa: ASSGNSGNTIY
len: 13; v_gene: TRBV7-3; CDR3aa: ASSLSPGGNYGYT
len: 11; v_gene: TRBV30; CDR3aa: AWDRAYQETQY
len: 15; v_gene: TRBV5-1; CDR3aa: ASSWGLAGYTTYEQY
len: 12; v_gene: TRBV29-1; CDR3aa: SAIQGMNTGELF
len: 12; v_gene: TRBV7-8; CDR3aa: ASSLDRGGTEAF
len: 12; v_gene: TRBV5-1; CDR3aa: ASSLGQPAETQY
len: 15; v_gene: TRBV6-2/TRBV6-3; CDR3aa: ASSYPGGRGPTDTQY
len: 15; v_gene: TRBV14; CDR3aa: ASSLHGTGKGIYGYT
len: 14; v_gene: TRBV5-4; CDR3aa: ASSLPPGQLNTEAF
len: 13; v_gene: TRBV3-1/TRBV3-2; CDR3aa: ASSPSWGGGYGYT
len: 13; v_gene: TRBV5-1; CDR3aa: ASSPGRANTGELF
len: 13; v_gene: TRBV27; CDR3aa: ASSPSGVVGSPLH
len: 10; v_gene: TRBV2; CDR3aa: ASSAGNQPQH
len: 14; v_gene: TRBV7-8; CDR3aa: ASSRWGAGSYNEQF
len: 12; v_gene: TRBV30; CDR3aa: ACTWSRGYAEAF
len: 11; v_gene: TRBV14; CDR3aa: ARKRGGSYEQY
len: 13; v_gene: TRBV6-2/TRBV6-3; CDR3aa: ASSYGERETTQQY
len: 14; v_gene: TRBV20-1; CDR3aa: SASAPPRLAGNEQF
len: 11; v_gene: TRBV28; CDR3aa: ASIKGGDTEAF
len: 12; v_gene: TRBV5-1; CDR3aa: ASSKRTGSNEQY
len: 14; v_gene: TRBV7-8; CDR3aa: ASSQGQGANNQPQH
len: 14; v_gene: TRBV28; CDR3aa: ASNQRGGASTDTQY
len: 13; v_gene: TRBV30; CDR3aa: AWREAGQGSSGYT
len: 14; v_gene: TRBV10-3; CDR3aa: AISSPRGSSGNTIY
len: 12; v_gene: TRBV19; CDR3aa: ASSRSSGVTEAF
len: 10; v_gene: TRBV28; CDR3aa: ASSLFPYGYT
len: 12; v_gene: TRBV5-1; CDR3aa: ASSHQIPNYGYT
len: 11; v_gene: TRBV10-3; CDR3aa: AISEPPGYGYT
len: 15; v_gene: TRBV18; CDR3aa: ASSPTGTGGEFDKQY
len: 13; v_gene: TRBV3-1/TRBV3-2; CDR3aa: ASSQGPGAKNIQY
len: 13; v_gene: TRBV27; CDR3aa: ASNSGGANSKEQY